Listed here are 6 T cell receptor beta chains from one sample, sequenced in a study of blood T cell repertoires in COVID-19. The assay was immunoSEQ multiplex PCR, and TCRdb's table has in-frame clones only and misses some. This table holds 150,000 to 200,000 clones, just under 90% found once. The sample taken for sequencing was peripheral blood. These TCRs come from a man younger than 35 with active or convalescent COVID-19.

V is TRBV7-9 and J is TRBJ2-1, with a possible D match to TRBD2 (6 bases). The CDR3 is 15 amino acids. V was pared by 5 bases and J by 5 bases, with 16 bases between. Germline loops: CDR1 SEHNR, CDR2 FQNEAQ (reference sequence). The CDR3 sequence is CASSGGLQTNNEQFF. Written as DNA, the CDR3 is TGTGCCAGCAGCGGGGGACTTCAAACGAACAATGAGCAGTTCTTC.

The chain carries TRBV5-1 and TRBJ2-1, with 8 bases lining up with TRBD1. CDR3 length equals 16 residues. Losses at the gene ends were 0 bases for V and 9 bases for J; bases not matched to a gene: 11. Germline V gene lookup returns CDR1 SGHRS and CDR2 YFSETQ. The CDR3 DNA reads as TGCGCCAGCAGCTTGGGCGGGACAGGTAATTTCCCTGAGCAGTTCTTC. Translating it yields CASSLGGTGNFPEQFF.

The V and J genes are TRBV28 and TRBJ1-5; 8 positions agree with TRBD1. In germline, CDR1 is MDHEN, CDR2 SYDVKM. V gave up 5 bases and J gave up 2 bases; unmatched junction bases: 5. The CDR3 contains 15 residues. In DNA, the CDR3 is TGTGCCAGCAGTGTAACGGACAGGGGCAATCAGCCCCAGCATTTT. It yields the protein CASSVTDRGNQPQHF.

This clone has a handful of counts. The CDR3: CASSLTPRTGGTAPLHF. Written as DNA, the CDR3 is TGTGCCAGCAGCTTAACGCCAAGGACAGGGGGTACAGCACCCCTCCACTTT. The rearrangement uses TRBV7-6 and TRBJ1-6, with 10 bases fitting TRBD1. Germline loops: CDR1 SGHVS, CDR2 FNYEAQ. This CDR3 is 17 amino acids long. J lost 11 bases, V lost 2 bases, and 12 bases had no gene match.

The V call is TRBV23-1, the J call TRBJ1-6, with 8 nucleotides matching TRBD1. TRBV23-1 is identified as an open reading frame with a role that is uncertain. With 5 bases clipped from V and 4 bases from J, the junction kept 1 base outside the gene matches. The CDR3 loop spans 14 amino acids. DNA for the CDR3: TGCGCCAGCAGTGGACAGGGTTATAATTCACCCCTCCACTTT. Protein sequence: CASSGQGYNSPLHF.

This clone came up once. The V call is TRBV7-8, the J call TRBJ1-6; unclear D gene. CDR1 and CDR2 (germline): SGHVS, FQNEAQ. This CDR3 contains 13 residues. The ends were cut back, 0 bases at V and 13 bases at J, with 10 bases in the middle. DNA of the CDR3: TGTGCCAGCAGCTTAGCTCTCCTGTCCCCCCTCCACTTT. Amino acid sequence: CASSLALLSPLHF.